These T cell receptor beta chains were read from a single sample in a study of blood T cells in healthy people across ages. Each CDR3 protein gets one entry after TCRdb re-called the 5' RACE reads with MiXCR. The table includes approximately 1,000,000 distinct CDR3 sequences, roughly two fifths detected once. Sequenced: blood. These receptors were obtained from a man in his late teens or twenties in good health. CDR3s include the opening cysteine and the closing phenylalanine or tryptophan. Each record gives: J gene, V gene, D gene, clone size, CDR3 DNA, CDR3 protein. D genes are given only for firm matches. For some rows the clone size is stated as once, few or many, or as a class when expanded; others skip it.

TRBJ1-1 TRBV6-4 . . TGTGCCAGCAGTCCTGAGGGGGGGGCGAGCACTGAAGCTTTCTTT CASSPEGGASTEAFF
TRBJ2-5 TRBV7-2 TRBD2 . TGTGCCAGCAGCTTAGCGCTCTCTAGCGGGGGATATCAAGAGACCCAGTACTTC CASSLALSSGGYQETQYF
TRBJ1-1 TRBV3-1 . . TGTGCCAGCAGCCATCCCGAGGTGAACACTGAAGCTTTCTTT CASSHPEVNTEAFF
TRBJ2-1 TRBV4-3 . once TGCGCCAGCAGCCAACCCGGGACTGCAAATGAGCAGTTCTTC CASSQPGTANEQFF
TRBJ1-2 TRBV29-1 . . TGCAGCGTTGAAAGCCAGGAATCCGATTGCTACACCTTC CSVESQESDCYTF
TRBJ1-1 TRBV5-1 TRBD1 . TGCGCCAGCAGCTTTCGACAGGGGGCAGCGAACACTGAAGCTTTCTTT CASSFRQGAANTEAFF
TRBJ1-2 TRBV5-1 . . TGCGCCAGCAGCTTTACCAGCGACCCGCCTGGCTACACCTTC CASSFTSDPPGYTF
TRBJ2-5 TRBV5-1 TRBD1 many TGCGCCAGCAGCTCGGGACAGGGTAAAGAGACCCAGTACTTC CASSSGQGKETQYF
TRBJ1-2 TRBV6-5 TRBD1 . TGTGCCAGCAGGGATCCGGGACAGGGAATAAAGAATGGCTACACCTTC CASRDPGQGIKNGYTF
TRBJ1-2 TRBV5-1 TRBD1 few TGCGCCAGCAGCTCCGGTCGGGACAGGTTTAACTATGGCTACACCTTC CASSSGRDRFNYGYTF
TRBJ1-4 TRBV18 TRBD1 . TGTGCCAGCTCACCCGACAGGGGTCGAAATGAAAAACCGTTTTTT CASSPDRGRNEKPFF
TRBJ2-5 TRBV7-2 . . TGTGCCAGCAGCTACCAAGGAGAGAATGAGCAGTACTTC CASSYQGENEQYF
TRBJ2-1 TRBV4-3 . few TGCGCCAGCAGCGAAGAACTGGGGGTAGATGAGCAGTTCTTC CASSEELGVDEQFF
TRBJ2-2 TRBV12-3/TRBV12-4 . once TGTGCCAGCAACGGGGCGGGTGGGCCCACCGGGGAGCTGTTTTTT CASNGAGGPTGELFF
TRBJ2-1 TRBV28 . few TGTGCCAGCAGCCCAATTAAGCGGGCCTACAATGAGCAGTTCTTC CASSPIKRAYNEQFF
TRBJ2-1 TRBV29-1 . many TGCAGCGTTGACGCAAACTCCTACAATGAGCAGTTCTTC CSVDANSYNEQFF
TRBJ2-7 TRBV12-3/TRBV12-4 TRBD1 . TGTGCCAGCAGTTCACAGGGGAACTACGAGCAGTACTTC CASSSQGNYEQYF
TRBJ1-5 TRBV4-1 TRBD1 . TGCGCCAGCAGCCAGGGACAGGTTGGATCGAATCAGCCCCAGCATTTT CASSQGQVGSNQPQHF
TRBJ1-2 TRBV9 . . TGTGCCAGCAGCGCCGACAGTTTAGCTAACTATGGCTACACCTTC CASSADSLANYGYTF